This T cell receptor (beta chain) was retrieved from a study of post-analysis software for immune sequencing data. Researchers reported that TCR beta cDNA libraries carried unique molecular identifiers. TCRdb re-called the PCR reads with MiXCR, one entry per CDR3 protein. The table lists about 760,000 distinct CDR3 sequences, 25% to 30% of them singletons. This clonotype was recorded a few times. Its antigen is currently unknown. Germline CDR1 and CDR2: DFQATT and SNEGSKA (reference sequence). CDR3 length equals 15 residues. Trimming at V came to 2 bases and at J to 2 bases, leaving 4 bases not matched to a gene. Study conclusions and caveats: Significantly lower normalized Chao1 diversity was seen in multiple sclerosis patients than in controls. TRBV5-6, TRBV5-1 and TRBV20-1 belonged to a set of roughly five TRBV segments that were more frequent in patients than controls.

The sample taken for sequencing was blood. The rearrangement links TRBV20-1 to TRBJ2-1, with 9 bases matching TRBD2. This receptor was obtained from a girl under 18 with multiple sclerosis. The CDR3 bases are TGCAGTGCTAGATTGACTAGCGGCACCTACAATGAGCAGTTCTTC. This sequence encodes CSARLTSGTYNEQFF.